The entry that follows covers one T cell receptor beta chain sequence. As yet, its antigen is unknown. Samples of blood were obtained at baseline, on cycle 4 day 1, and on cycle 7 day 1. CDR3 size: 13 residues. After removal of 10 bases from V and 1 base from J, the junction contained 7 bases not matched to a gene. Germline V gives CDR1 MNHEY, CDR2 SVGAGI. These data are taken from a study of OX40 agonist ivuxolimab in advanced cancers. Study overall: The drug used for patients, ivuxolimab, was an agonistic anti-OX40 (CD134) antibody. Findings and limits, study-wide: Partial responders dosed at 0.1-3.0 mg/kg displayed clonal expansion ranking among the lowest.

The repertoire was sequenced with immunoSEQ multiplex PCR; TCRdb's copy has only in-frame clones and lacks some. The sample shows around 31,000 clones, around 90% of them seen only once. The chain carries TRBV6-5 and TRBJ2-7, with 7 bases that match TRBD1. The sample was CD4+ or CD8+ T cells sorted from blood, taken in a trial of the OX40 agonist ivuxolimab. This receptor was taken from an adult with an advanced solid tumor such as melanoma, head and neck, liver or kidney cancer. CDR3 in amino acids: CAIRDSRSYEQYF. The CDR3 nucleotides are TGTGCCATCAGGGACAGCCGGTCCTACGAGCAGTACTTC.